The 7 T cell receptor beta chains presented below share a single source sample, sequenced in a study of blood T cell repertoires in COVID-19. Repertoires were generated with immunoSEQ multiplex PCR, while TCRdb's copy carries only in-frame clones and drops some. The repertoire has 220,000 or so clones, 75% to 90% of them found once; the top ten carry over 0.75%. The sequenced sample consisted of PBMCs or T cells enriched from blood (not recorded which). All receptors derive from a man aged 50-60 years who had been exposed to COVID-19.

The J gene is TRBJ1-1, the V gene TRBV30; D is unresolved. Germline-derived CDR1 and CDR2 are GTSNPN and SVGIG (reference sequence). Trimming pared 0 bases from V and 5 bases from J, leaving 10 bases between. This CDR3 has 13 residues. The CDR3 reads CAWSVHRGTEAFF. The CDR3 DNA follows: TGTGCCTGGAGTGTACATCGAGGTACTGAAGCTTTCTTT.

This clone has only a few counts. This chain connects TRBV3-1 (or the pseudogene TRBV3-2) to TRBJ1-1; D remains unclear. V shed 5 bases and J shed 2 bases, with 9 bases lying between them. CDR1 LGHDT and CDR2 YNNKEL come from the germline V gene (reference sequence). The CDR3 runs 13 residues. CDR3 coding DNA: TGTGCCAGCAGCAACCGGGTCAACACTGAAGCTTTCTTT. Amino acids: CASSNRVNTEAFF.

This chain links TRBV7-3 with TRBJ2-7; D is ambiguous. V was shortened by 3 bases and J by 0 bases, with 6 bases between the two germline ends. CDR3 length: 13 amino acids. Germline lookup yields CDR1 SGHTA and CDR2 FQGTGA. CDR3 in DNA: TGTGCCAGCAGCTTCTATAGCTCCTACGAGCAGTACTTC. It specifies CASSFYSSYEQYF.

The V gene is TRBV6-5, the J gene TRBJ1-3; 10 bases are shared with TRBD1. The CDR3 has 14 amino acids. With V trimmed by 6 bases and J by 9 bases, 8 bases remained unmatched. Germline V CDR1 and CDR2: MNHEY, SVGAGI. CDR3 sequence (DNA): TGTGCCAGCAGCCGGGACAGGGGTGGGAGCACCATATATTTT. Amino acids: CASSRDRGGSTIYF.

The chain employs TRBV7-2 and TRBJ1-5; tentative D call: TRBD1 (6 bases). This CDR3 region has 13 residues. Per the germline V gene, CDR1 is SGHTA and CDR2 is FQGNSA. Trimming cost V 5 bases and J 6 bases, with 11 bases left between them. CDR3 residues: CASSQQGIQPQHF. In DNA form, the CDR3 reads TGTGCCAGCAGCCAACAGGGTATTCAGCCCCAGCATTTT.

The CDR3, as DNA: TGTGCCAGCAGCTTGATAGGGGTTCAAGAAAAACTGTTTTTT. Its protein is CASSLIGVQEKLFF. The chain has TRBV5-5 and TRBJ1-4, with a possible D match to TRBD1 (5 bases). The CDR3 consists of 14 residues. Germline-derived CDR1 and CDR2 are SGHKS and YYEKEE (reference sequence). Trimming removed 1 base from V and 8 bases from J, with 12 bases in between.

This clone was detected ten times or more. The CDR3, as DNA: TGTGCCAGCAGGTCTACTTTCAACACCATATATTTT. Protein product: CASRSTFNTIYF. V and J are TRBV28 and TRBJ1-3; D uncertain. CDR3 size: 12 residues. V gave up 6 bases and J gave up 7 bases, with 10 bases separating them. The germline V gene has CDR1 MDHEN and CDR2 SYDVKM.